One and the same sample provided the 12 T cell receptor beta chains below, sequenced in a study of blood T cell repertoires in COVID-19. Sequenced by immunoSEQ multiplex PCR; TCRdb stores in-frame clones only, minus some. The profile covers about 300,000 clones, with roughly 80% appearing a single time and more than 8% taken by the ten largest. The specimen was peripheral blood. The origin of the receptors is a woman in her forties or fifties who had recovered from COVID-19.

The chain has TRBV6-5 and TRBJ2-1, with D hard to call. Trimming took off 6 bases at V and 6 bases at J, with 9 bases between the two ends. The germline V gene encodes CDR1 MNHEY and CDR2 SVGAGI. This CDR3 is 12 amino acids long. CDR3 residues: CASSKPSNEQFF. CDR3 in DNA: TGTGCCAGCAGCAAACCTAGCAATGAGCAGTTCTTC.

V gene TRBV18 combines with J gene TRBJ2-1; the match to TRBD1 covers 10 bases. The CDR3 covers 14 residues. Germline V gives CDR1 KGHSH, CDR2 LQKENI. V shed 6 bases and J 7 bases; nucleotides not matched to a gene: 6. The CDR3 sequence is CASSVGGQGNEQFF. CDR3 bases: TGTGCCAGCTCCGTCGGGGGACAGGGGAATGAGCAGTTCTTC.

The chain joins TRBV9 to TRBJ2-5, with a possible D match to TRBD2 (5 bases). This CDR3 spans 12 amino acids. From germline, CDR1 is SGDLS and CDR2 YYNGEE. Trimming removed 2 bases at V and 6 bases at J, with 8 bases between. CDR3 amino acids: CASSVEGKTQYF. In DNA form, the CDR3 reads TGTGCCAGCAGCGTTGAGGGAAAGACCCAGTACTTC. The full variable domain, its missing parts supplied by reference TRBV9 and TRBJ2-5, is DSGVTQTPKHLITATGQRVTLRCSPRSGDLSVYWYQQSLDQGLQFLIQYYNGEERAKGNILERFSAQQFPDLHSELNLSSLELGDSALYFCASSVEGKTQYFGPGTRLLVL.

The chain couples TRBV5-1 to TRBJ1-4; no clear D. Trimming removed 1 base from V and 8 bases from J, with 12 bases in between. Germline CDR1 is SGHRS and CDR2 is YFSETQ. This CDR3 has 14 amino acids. The CDR3 protein is CASSLRGNGEKLFF. CDR3 DNA: TGCGCCAGCAGCTTGCGAGGGAACGGCGAAAAACTGTTTTTT.

The CDR3 nucleotides are TGTGCCAGCAGCTCGAGACAGGGGGCTATCGCTGAAGCTTTCTTT. This sequence encodes CASSSRQGAIAEAFF. V is TRBV7-2 and J is TRBJ1-1; 10 bases fit TRBD1. Germline loops: CDR1 SGHTA, CDR2 FQGNSA. This CDR3 has 15 amino acids. V shed 4 bases, J shed 6 bases, and the junction held 8 bases outside the gene matches.

This rearrangement joins TRBV5-1 to TRBJ2-5, with D tentatively TRBD2 (6 bases). Trimming shortened V by 0 bases and J by 5 bases, and 14 bases separated the two germline ends. Per germline, CDR1 SGHRS and CDR2 YFSETQ. The length of the CDR3 is 15 residues. In nucleotides, the CDR3 is TGCGCCAGCAGCTTGGAGGGAGGCCAGCGGGAGACCCAGTACTTC. Its protein is CASSLEGGQRETQYF.

This clone was recorded once. The chain has TRBV30 and TRBJ2-7, with 7 bases identical to TRBD1. Germline CDR1 and CDR2: GTSNPN and SVGIG (reference sequence). The CDR3 covers 14 residues. Germline trimming cut 3 bases from V and 2 bases from J; bases unmatched to any gene: 7. CDR3 amino acids: CAWSRIDRAYEQYF. For the CDR3, the DNA is TGTGCCTGGAGCCGAATAGACAGGGCCTACGAGCAGTACTTC. The whole variable domain, filled in from reference TRBV30 and TRBJ2-7, reads SQTIHQWPATLVQPVGSPLSLECTVEGTSNPNLYWYRQAAGRGLQLLFYSVGIGQISSEVPQNLSASRPQDRQFILSSKKLLLSDSGFYLCAWSRIDRAYEQYFGPGTRLTVT.

The genes are TRBV6-2 or TRBV6-3 and TRBJ2-7, with D possibly being TRBD2 (6 bases). The V and J ends lost 3 bases and 6 bases respectively, with 12 bases between them. In germline, CDR1 is MNHEY, CDR2 SVGEGT. This CDR3 comprises 13 residues. The CDR3 DNA sequence: TGTGCCAGCAGTTATAGAGGGGACTTCGAGCAGTACTTC. Protein: CASSYRGDFEQYF.

This clone was counted a few times. CDR3 in DNA: TGTGCCAGCAGCTTAGTTGGGACTAGCTCCTACAATGAGCAGTTCTTC. It translates to CASSLVGTSSYNEQFF. This sequence joins TRBV11-1 and TRBJ2-1, with 8 bases lining up with TRBD2. J lost 0 bases, V lost 1 base, and 2 bases had no gene match. Germline lookup yields CDR1 SGHAT and CDR2 FQDESV (reference sequence). The CDR3 contains 16 residues. Based on the CDR3 plus reference TRBV11-1 and TRBJ2-1, the full variable domain is EAEVAQSPRYKITEKSQAVAFWCDPISGHATLYWYRQILGQGPELLVQFQDESVVDDSQLPKDRFSAERLKGVDSTLKIQPAELGDSAMYLCASSLVGTSSYNEQFFGPGTRLTVL.

The J gene is TRBJ2-1, the V gene TRBV4-2, with 9 bases that match TRBD2. The CDR3 is 15 residues long. CDR1 is LGHNA and CDR2 is YNFKEQ in the germline V gene. Trimming at V came to 1 base and at J to 4 bases, leaving 2 bases not matched to a gene. The CDR3 loop is CASSQGAGGYNEQFF. As DNA, the CDR3 is TGTGCCAGCAGCCAAGGGGCGGGGGGGTACAATGAGCAGTTCTTC.

This rearrangement joins TRBV6-5 to TRBJ2-1; TRBD2 agrees at 12 bases. With V trimmed by 4 bases and J by 7 bases, 8 bases remained unmatched. Germline V gives CDR1 MNHEY, CDR2 SVGAGI. The CDR3 has 16 amino acids. The CDR3: CASSFQTSGRRNEQFF. The DNA for the CDR3 is TGTGCCAGCAGTTTCCAGACTAGCGGGAGAAGGAATGAGCAGTTCTTC.

The genes are TRBV5-1 and TRBJ2-7; 8 positions agree with TRBD1. The CDR3 has 14 amino acids. Germline V gene data show CDR1 as SGHRS and CDR2 as YFSETQ. J lost 3 bases, V lost 4 bases, and 6 bases had no gene match. The CDR3 DNA reads TGCGCCAGCAGCCCCGGGACAGGCGGCTACGAGCAGTACTTC. The encoded protein is CASSPGTGGYEQYF.